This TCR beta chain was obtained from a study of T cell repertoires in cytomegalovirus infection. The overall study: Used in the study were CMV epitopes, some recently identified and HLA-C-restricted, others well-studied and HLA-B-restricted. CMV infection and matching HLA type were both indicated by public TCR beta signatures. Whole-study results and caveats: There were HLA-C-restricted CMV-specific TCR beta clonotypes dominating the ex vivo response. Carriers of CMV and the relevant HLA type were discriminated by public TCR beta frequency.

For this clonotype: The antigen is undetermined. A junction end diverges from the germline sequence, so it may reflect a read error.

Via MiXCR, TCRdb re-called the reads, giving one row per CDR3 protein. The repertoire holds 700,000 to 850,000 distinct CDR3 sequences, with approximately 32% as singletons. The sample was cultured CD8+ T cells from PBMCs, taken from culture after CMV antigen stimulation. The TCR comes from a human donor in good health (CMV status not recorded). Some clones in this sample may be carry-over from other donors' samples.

This CDR3 is CASSLGAGRSGGELFF. As DNA, the CDR3 is TGTGCTAGCAGCTTAGGGGCAGGCAGGAGCGGCGGGGAGCTGTTTTTT. The rearrangement links TRBV7-6 to TRBJ2-2; D may match TRBD1 or TRBD2 (5 bases each). Germline CDR1 SGHVS, CDR2 FNYEAQ. This CDR3 is built from 16 residues.